This record covers a single TCR beta chain. Source study methods: Amplification of reference gene primers was used by the study to estimate nucleated cell counts. Sequencing was performed with immunoSEQ multiplex PCR; in TCRdb, only in-frame clones are kept and a portion is missing. V and J calls and clone size are given by that table; D and trimming were obtained from the DNA. This table has roughly 260,000 clones, less than 90% appearing once. The germline CDR1 and CDR2 sequences are SNHLY and FYNNEI. The length of the CDR3 is 16 residues. Trimming removed 3 bases at V and 3 bases at J, with 15 bases between. These data belong to a study of blood T cell repertoires in COVID-19. Overall study: Acute and convalescent COVID-19 specimens originated in the United States, Italy and Spain. T cells, B-cell-depleted T cells, or PBMCs provided the cDNA or gDNA that served as material.

This TCR came from a man aged 60 to 69 who had recovered from COVID-19. Input material: peripheral blood. The chain uses TRBV2 and TRBJ2-1, with a weak D call TRBD2 (5 bases). CDR3 region: CASSDLDLAVYNEQFF. The CDR3 bases are TGTGCCAGCAGTGACCTGGACTTGGCGGTCTACAATGAGCAGTTCTTC.